This T cell receptor beta chain appears in the sequencing data of a study of vaccination and CD4 T cells after COVID-19. Study context: In the convalescent cohort, there were six males and four females, two of them Hispanic. Following dose two, a median around 65 days (range 14 to 241) passed before post-vaccine samples were taken. General study results and limits: Among reactive clones from convalescent patients, a median approximately 86% appeared only post-vaccination.

With the Oncomine TCR Beta short-read assay, DNA from cultured CD4+ T cells was sequenced. TCRdb re-called the PCR reads through MiXCR, storing one row per CDR3 protein. In the table there are roughly 7,000 distinct CDR3 sequences, around two fifths of which are singletons. On this clonotype itself: The antigen is unknown. Compared with germline, one end of the junction differs, possibly owing to a read error.

Treatment here: approximately 9-day PBMC culture with coronavirus spike peptide pools or control peptides (ViraFEST assay). Gathering of the CD4+ T cells, from the unexposed donor, took place before the COVID-19 pandemic (2011-2018). There are 17 residues in the CDR3. Germline CDR1 DFQATT, CDR2 SNEGSKA (reference sequence). The sequenced sample was CD4+ T cells from blood, cultured in vitro. The clonotype was recovered from a human donor in good health. J is TRBJ1-2 and V is TRBV20-1, with a tentative D call TRBD1 (6 bases). This CDR3 reads CGARGGGRGVSNYGYTF. The CDR3 DNA reads as TGCGGTGCTAGGGGGGGTGGTCGAGGGGTCTCTAACTATGGCTACACCTTC.